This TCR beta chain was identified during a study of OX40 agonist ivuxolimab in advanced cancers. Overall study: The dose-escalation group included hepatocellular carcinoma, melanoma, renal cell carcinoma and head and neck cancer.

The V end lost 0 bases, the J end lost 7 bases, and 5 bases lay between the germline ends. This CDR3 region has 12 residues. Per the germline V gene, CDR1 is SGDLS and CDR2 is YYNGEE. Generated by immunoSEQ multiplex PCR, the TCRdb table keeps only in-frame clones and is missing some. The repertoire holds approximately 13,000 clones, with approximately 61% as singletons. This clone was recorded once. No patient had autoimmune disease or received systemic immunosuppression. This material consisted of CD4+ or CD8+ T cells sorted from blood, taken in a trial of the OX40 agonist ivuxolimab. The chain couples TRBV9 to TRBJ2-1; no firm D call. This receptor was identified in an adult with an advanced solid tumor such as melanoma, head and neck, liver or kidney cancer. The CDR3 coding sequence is TGTGCCAGCAGCGTAGGTTTGAATGAGCAGTTCTTC. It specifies CASSVGLNEQFF.